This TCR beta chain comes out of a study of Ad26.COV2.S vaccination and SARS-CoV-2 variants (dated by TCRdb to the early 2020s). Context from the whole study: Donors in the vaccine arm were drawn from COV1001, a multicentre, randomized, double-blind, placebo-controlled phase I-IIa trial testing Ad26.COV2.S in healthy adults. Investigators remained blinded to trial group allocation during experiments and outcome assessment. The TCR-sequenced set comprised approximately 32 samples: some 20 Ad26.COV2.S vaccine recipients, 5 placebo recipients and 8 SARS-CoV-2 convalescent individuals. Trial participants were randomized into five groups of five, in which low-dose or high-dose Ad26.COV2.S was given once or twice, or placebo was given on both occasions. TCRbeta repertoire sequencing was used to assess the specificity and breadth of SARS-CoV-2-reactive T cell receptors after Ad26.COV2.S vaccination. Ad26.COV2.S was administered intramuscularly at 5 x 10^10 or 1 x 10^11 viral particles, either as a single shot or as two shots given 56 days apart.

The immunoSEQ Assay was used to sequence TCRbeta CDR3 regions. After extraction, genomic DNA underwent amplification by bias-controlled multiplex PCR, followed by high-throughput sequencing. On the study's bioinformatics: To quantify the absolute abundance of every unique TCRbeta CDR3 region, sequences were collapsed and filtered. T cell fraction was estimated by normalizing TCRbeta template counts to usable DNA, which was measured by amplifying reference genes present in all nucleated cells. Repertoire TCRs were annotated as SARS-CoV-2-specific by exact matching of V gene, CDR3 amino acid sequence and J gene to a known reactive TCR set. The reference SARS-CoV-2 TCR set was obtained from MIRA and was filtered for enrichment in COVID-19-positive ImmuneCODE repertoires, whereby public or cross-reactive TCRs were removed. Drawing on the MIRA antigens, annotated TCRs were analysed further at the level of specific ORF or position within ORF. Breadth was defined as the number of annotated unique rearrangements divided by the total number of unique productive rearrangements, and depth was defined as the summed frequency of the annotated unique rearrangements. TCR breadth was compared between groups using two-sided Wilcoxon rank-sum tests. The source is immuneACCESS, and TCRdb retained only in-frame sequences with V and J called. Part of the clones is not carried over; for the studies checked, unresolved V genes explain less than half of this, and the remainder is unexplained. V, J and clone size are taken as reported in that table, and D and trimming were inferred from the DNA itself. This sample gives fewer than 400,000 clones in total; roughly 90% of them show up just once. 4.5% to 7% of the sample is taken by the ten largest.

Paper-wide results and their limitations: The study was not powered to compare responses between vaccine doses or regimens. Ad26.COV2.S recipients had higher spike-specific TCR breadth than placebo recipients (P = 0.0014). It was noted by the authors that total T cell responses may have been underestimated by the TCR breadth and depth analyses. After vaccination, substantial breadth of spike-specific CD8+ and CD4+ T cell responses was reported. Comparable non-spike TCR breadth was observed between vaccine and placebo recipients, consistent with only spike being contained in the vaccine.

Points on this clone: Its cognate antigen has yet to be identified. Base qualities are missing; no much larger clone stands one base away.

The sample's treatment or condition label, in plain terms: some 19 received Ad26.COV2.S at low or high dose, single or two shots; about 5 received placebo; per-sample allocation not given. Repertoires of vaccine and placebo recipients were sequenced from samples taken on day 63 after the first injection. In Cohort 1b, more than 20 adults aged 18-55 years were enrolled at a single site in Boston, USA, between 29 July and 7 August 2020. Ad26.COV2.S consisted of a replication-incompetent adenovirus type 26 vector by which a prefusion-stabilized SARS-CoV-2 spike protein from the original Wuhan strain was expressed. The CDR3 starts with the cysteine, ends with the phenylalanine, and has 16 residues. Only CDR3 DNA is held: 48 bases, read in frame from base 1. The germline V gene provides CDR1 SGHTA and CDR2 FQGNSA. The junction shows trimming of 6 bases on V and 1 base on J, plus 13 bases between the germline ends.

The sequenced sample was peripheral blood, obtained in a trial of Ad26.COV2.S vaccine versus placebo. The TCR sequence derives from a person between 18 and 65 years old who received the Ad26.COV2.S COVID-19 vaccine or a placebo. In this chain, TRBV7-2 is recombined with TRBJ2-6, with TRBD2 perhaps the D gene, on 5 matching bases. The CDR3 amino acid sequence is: CASRPTRGSGANVLTF. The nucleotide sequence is TGTGCCAGCAGGCCCACACGGGGATCTGGGGCCAACGTCCTGACTTTC.